This TCR beta chain stems from a study of cytomegalovirus exposure and HLA in healthy donors. Trimming cost V 1 base and J 0 bases, with 3 bases left between them. The CDR3 has 13 residues. Germline CDR1 KGHSH, CDR2 LQKENI. The table came from immunoSEQ multiplex PCR; TCRdb's copy has only in-frame clones and leaves some out. The data contain about 130,000 clones, roughly 95% of them singletons. The chain employs TRBV18 and TRBJ2-5; D gene uncertain. The sequenced material came from PBMCs. The sequence came from a man in his late teens or twenties in good health and CMV-seronegative. In DNA, the CDR3 is TGTGCCAGCTCACCACTAGACCAAGAGACCCAGTACTTC. It encodes CASSPLDQETQYF.